This T cell receptor beta chain was captured in a study of shared clonotypes between healthy human individuals. Generated by immunoSEQ multiplex PCR, the TCRdb table keeps only in-frame clones and is missing some. Of fewer than 2.5 million clones listed, 80% to 95% were seen once; the top ten hold 0.36%. In germline, CDR1 is KGHSH, CDR2 LQKENI. Trimming removed 3 bases from V and 9 bases from J; junction bases left unmatched: 4. The CDR3 has 15 amino acids. The chain links TRBV18 to TRBJ2-1; 14 nucleotides align to TRBD2. The sequence was collected from a man aged 18 to 30 in good health. Some clones in this sample may be carry-over from other donors' samples. Sequencing was done on a sample of naive CD4+ T cells from PBMCs. Subset: CD45RA+ positively selected. In nucleotides, the CDR3 is TGTGCCAGCTCACCGGGACTAGCGGGAGAAGCTGAGCAGTTCTTC. Translating it yields CASSPGLAGEAEQFF.